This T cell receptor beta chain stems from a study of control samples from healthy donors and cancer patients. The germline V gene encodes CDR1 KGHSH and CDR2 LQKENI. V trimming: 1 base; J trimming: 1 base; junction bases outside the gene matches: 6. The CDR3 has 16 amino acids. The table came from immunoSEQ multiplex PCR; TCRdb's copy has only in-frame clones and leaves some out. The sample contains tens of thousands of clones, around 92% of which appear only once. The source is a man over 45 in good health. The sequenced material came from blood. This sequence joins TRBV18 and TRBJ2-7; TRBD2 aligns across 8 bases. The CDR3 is CASSPRSGGGSYEQYF. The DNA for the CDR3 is TGTGCCAGCTCACCACGGTCGGGGGGGGGTTCCTACGAGCAGTACTTC.